Sequencing of this T cell receptor beta chain was carried out in a study of shared T cell receptors in the human thymus. Clones were sequenced by immunoSEQ multiplex PCR, and TCRdb holds only the in-frame ones, with some missing. The sample lists some 720,000 clones, approximately 87% seen once, with roughly 0.0097% in the top ten. These records were also assigned to another study, of human thymus T cells. Per that paper: The donors were infants in Finland with congenital heart defects, otherwise immunologically healthy. In thymic and blood repertoires alike, V and J usage looked biased. Related research described thymic repertoires that were highly overlapping among unrelated individuals.

The sample taken for sequencing was thymocytes. This TCR derives from a boy younger than two with a congenital heart defect.

CDR3 in amino acids: CASSSGQGGDLILNEQYF. CDR3 coding DNA: TGTGCCAGCTCATCTGGACAGGGGGGAGACTTAATATTGAACGAGCAGTACTTC. V usage is TRBV18 and J usage is TRBJ2-7; 10 nucleotides match TRBD1. CDR3 length equals 18 residues. CDR1 KGHSH and CDR2 LQKENI come from the germline V gene. Trimming removed 5 bases from V and 5 bases from J; junction bases left unmatched: 18.